This entry describes one TCR beta chain. Per the authors' pipeline: The assay estimated nucleated cells by amplifying reference gene primers. Profiling relied on immunoSEQ multiplex PCR, and the TCRdb table lists in-frame clones only, not all of them. V, J and clone size derive from that table, while D and trimming were established from the DNA sequence. Of 200,000 or so clones listed, 60% to 80% are singletons. The data are from a study of blood T cell repertoires in COVID-19. Whole-study context: Samples representing acute and convalescent COVID-19 were sourced from the United States, Italy and Spain. T cells, B-cell-depleted T cells, or PBMCs provided the cDNA or gDNA that served as material.

Sequenced sample: peripheral blood. This sequence originates from a man aged 55 to 70 with active or convalescent COVID-19.

CDR3 sequence: CASSLGLTGANVLTF. The CDR3, as DNA: TGTGCCAGCAGTTTAGGCCTGACTGGGGCCAACGTCCTGACTTTC. This chain links TRBV27 with TRBJ2-6; D not resolved. Per the germline V gene, CDR1 is MNHEY and CDR2 is SMNVEV (reference sequence). V was clipped by 2 bases and J by 2 bases, with 7 bases between them. This CDR3 contains 15 residues.